This is a list of T cell receptor beta chains from one sample in a study of T-cell reconstitution after alpha-beta-depleted transplantation in children. TCRdb fed the PCR reads into MiXCR, producing one record per CDR3 protein. Among about 110,000 distinct CDR3 sequences listed, about 6% were seen once. The sequences come from PBMCs, mostly from graft donor cells, collected 360 days after TCRalphabeta/CD19-depleted stem cell transplant. Receptors were obtained from a male patient under 10 years old who had a stem cell transplant for acute lymphoblastic leukemia, so the T cells may come from the graft donor. The CDR3 runs from the conserved cysteine through the conserved F or W. The D gene is left open where the match is weak. Part of the rows lack a size; the others show once, few, many or a class for expanded clones.

clone size: few
V gene: TRBV5-1
D gene: .
J gene: TRBJ1-2
CDR3 protein: CASRGRNGYTF
CDR3 DNA: TGCGCCAGCAGAGGCAGAAATGGCTACACCTTC

clone size: few
V gene: TRBV6-1
D gene: .
J gene: TRBJ2-7
CDR3 protein: CASRGALDYEQYF
CDR3 DNA: TGTGCCAGCAGAGGGGCCCTCGACTACGAGCAGTACTTC

clone size: .
V gene: TRBV7-7
D gene: TRBD2
J gene: TRBJ2-5
CDR3 protein: CASSLGLAGEQETQYF
CDR3 DNA: TGTGCTAGCAGCTTAGGACTAGCGGGAGAGCAAGAGACCCAGTACTTC

clone size: .
V gene: TRBV4-3
D gene: .
J gene: TRBJ2-7
CDR3 protein: CASSRGTSLSYEQYF
CDR3 DNA: TGCGCCAGCAGCCGAGGGACATCCCTGTCCTACGAGCAGTACTTC

clone size: many
V gene: TRBV20-1
D gene: .
J gene: TRBJ1-3
CDR3 protein: CSATPGGTSTRNTIYF
CDR3 DNA: TGCAGTGCTACACCTGGCGGGACGTCGACCCGAAACACCATATATTTT

clone size: many
V gene: TRBV20-1
D gene: .
J gene: TRBJ2-7
CDR3 protein: CSARDEQGVGYEQYF
CDR3 DNA: TGCAGTGCTAGGGACGAACAGGGAGTTGGTTACGAGCAGTACTTC

clone size: few
V gene: TRBV6-1
D gene: TRBD2
J gene: TRBJ2-1
CDR3 protein: CASSDPGTSGYNEQFF
CDR3 DNA: TGTGCCAGCAGTGATCCCGGGACTAGCGGTTACAATGAGCAGTTCTTC

clone size: .
V gene: TRBV10-3
D gene: TRBD2
J gene: TRBJ2-1
CDR3 protein: CAISGRGANNEQFF
CDR3 DNA: TGTGCCATCAGTGGGCGGGGGGCCAACAATGAGCAGTTCTTC

clone size: few
V gene: TRBV14
D gene: .
J gene: TRBJ2-7
CDR3 protein: CASSQERWLRPPYEQYF
CDR3 DNA: TGTGCCAGCAGCCAAGAAAGGTGGCTCCGACCTCCCTACGAGCAGTACTTC

clone size: many
V gene: TRBV7-9
D gene: .
J gene: TRBJ1-2
CDR3 protein: CAILGPVSYTF
CDR3 DNA: TGTGCCATTCTTGGGCCTGTGAGCTACACCTTC

clone size: .
V gene: TRBV5-1
D gene: .
J gene: TRBJ2-7
CDR3 protein: CASSLGLKSEQYF
CDR3 DNA: TGCGCCAGCAGCTTGGGATTGAAGAGCGAGCAGTACTTC

clone size: many
V gene: TRBV10-3
D gene: .
J gene: TRBJ2-3
CDR3 protein: CAIRAPGQADTQYF
CDR3 DNA: TGTGCCATCAGGGCTCCGGGGCAGGCAGATACGCAGTATTTT

clone size: many
V gene: TRBV12-3/TRBV12-4
D gene: .
J gene: TRBJ1-1
CDR3 protein: CASSLLWGINTEAFF
CDR3 DNA: TGTGCCAGCAGTTTATTATGGGGAATAAACACTGAAGCTTTCTTT

clone size: many
V gene: TRBV10-3
D gene: TRBD1
J gene: TRBJ1-2
CDR3 protein: CAIFSGGGNYGYTF
CDR3 DNA: TGTGCCATCTTTTCAGGGGGCGGTAACTATGGCTACACCTTC

clone size: many
V gene: TRBV4-2
D gene: .
J gene: TRBJ2-4
CDR3 protein: CASSQGSTGSVAKNIQYF
CDR3 DNA: TGTGCCAGCAGCCAAGGATCCACAGGGTCGGTGGCCAAAAACATTCAGTACTTC

clone size: many
V gene: TRBV3-1
D gene: .
J gene: TRBJ2-2
CDR3 protein: CASSHEGWTSVGGELFF
CDR3 DNA: TGTGCCAGCAGCCACGAAGGATGGACCTCCGTGGGAGGGGAGCTGTTTTTT

clone size: few
V gene: TRBV27
D gene: TRBD2
J gene: TRBJ2-7
CDR3 protein: CASSLKGREGLSSYEQYF
CDR3 DNA: TGTGCCAGCAGTTTGAAGGGGCGGGAGGGCCTGAGCTCCTACGAGCAGTACTTC

clone size: many
V gene: TRBV20-1
D gene: .
J gene: TRBJ2-3
CDR3 protein: CSAKTTSTDTQYF
CDR3 DNA: TGCAGTGCAAAGACAACTAGCACAGATACGCAGTATTTT

clone size: many
V gene: TRBV2
D gene: TRBD2
J gene: TRBJ2-3
CDR3 protein: CASNGLAGGSTDTQYF
CDR3 DNA: TGTGCCAGCAATGGACTAGCGGGGGGTAGCACAGATACGCAGTATTTT

clone size: many
V gene: TRBV29-1
D gene: .
J gene: TRBJ1-2
CDR3 protein: CSAVPTGNYGYTF
CDR3 DNA: TGCAGCGCTGTCCCTACAGGGAACTATGGCTACACCTTC

clone size: many
V gene: TRBV5-1
D gene: TRBD1
J gene: TRBJ1-2
CDR3 protein: CASSLDRGLSGYTF
CDR3 DNA: TGCGCCAGCAGCTTGGACAGGGGTCTCTCTGGCTACACCTTC

clone size: .
V gene: TRBV28
D gene: .
J gene: TRBJ2-7
CDR3 protein: CASSFAKTPHRVYEQYF
CDR3 DNA: TGTGCCAGCAGTTTCGCTAAAACTCCACACAGGGTTTACGAGCAGTACTTC

clone size: few
V gene: TRBV20-1
D gene: .
J gene: TRBJ2-7
CDR3 protein: CSAVPLETGSYEQYF
CDR3 DNA: TGCAGTGCTGTGCCACTAGAGACGGGCTCCTACGAGCAGTACTTC

clone size: many
V gene: TRBV4-3
D gene: .
J gene: TRBJ2-7
CDR3 protein: CASSQDWLPSYEQYF
CDR3 DNA: TGCGCCAGCAGCCAAGATTGGCTGCCGTCCTACGAGCAGTACTTC

clone size: .
V gene: TRBV14
D gene: TRBD1
J gene: TRBJ2-5
CDR3 protein: CASSRRDSGETQYF
CDR3 DNA: TGTGCCAGCAGCCGACGGGACAGTGGGGAGACCCAGTACTTC

clone size: few
V gene: TRBV28
D gene: .
J gene: TRBJ1-1
CDR3 protein: CASSFGGDSTEAFF
CDR3 DNA: TGTGCCAGCAGTTTCGGGGGCGACAGCACTGAAGCTTTCTTT

clone size: few
V gene: TRBV28
D gene: .
J gene: TRBJ1-2
CDR3 protein: CASSLFLAGRVPYGYTF
CDR3 DNA: TGTGCCAGCAGTTTATTCCTGGCAGGCCGGGTCCCTTATGGCTACACCTTC

clone size: many
V gene: TRBV9
D gene: .
J gene: TRBJ2-6
CDR3 protein: CASSVGSRPSGANVLTF
CDR3 DNA: TGTGCCAGCAGCGTAGGCAGTAGGCCCTCTGGGGCCAACGTCCTGACTTTC

clone size: .
V gene: TRBV13
D gene: TRBD1
J gene: TRBJ2-5
CDR3 protein: CASSLDRGLAETQYF
CDR3 DNA: TGTGCCAGCAGCCTCGACAGGGGGCTCGCGGAGACCCAGTACTTC